The 32 T cell receptor beta chains given below trace back to one sample, sequenced in a study of STAT5B mutations in CD4+ large granular lymphocyte leukemia. Assay used: immunoSEQ multiplex PCR; TCRdb lists only in-frame clones, some missing. The sample holds tens of thousands of clones, about four fifths seen once. Sequenced material: CD4+ T cells from blood buffy coats. The origin of the receptors is a human donor in good health.

This chain links TRBV6-1 with TRBJ1-5; D is perhaps TRBD1 (5 bases). V was pared by 3 bases and J by 5 bases, with 14 bases between. The length of the CDR3 is 15 residues. Per the germline V gene, CDR1 is MNHNS and CDR2 is SASEGT. The CDR3 loop is CASSDRQGDYQPQHF. The CDR3 nucleotides are TGTGCCAGCAGTGACCGGCAGGGAGATTATCAGCCCCAGCATTTT.

This clone was seen only once. V is TRBV9 and J is TRBJ2-1; 8 nucleotides line up with TRBD1. Trimming cost V 2 bases and J 3 bases; bases outside gene matches: 4. The CDR3 contains 15 residues. Germline V lookup: CDR1 SGDLS, CDR2 YYNGEE. The DNA of the CDR3 is TGTGCCAGCAGCGTCGGACAGGGACACTACAATGAGCAGTTCTTC. Its translation is CASSVGQGHYNEQFF.

In its sample, this clone was seen a few times. The rearrangement uses TRBV6-6 and TRBJ2-7, with 7 nucleotides matching TRBD1. Germline V lookup: CDR1 MNHNY, CDR2 SVGAGI (reference sequence). J gave up 3 bases and V 6 bases, and 2 bases lay outside the gene matches. The length of the CDR3 is 12 residues. The CDR3 spells CASSGDSYEQYF. The CDR3 nucleotides read TGTGCCAGCAGCGGGGACAGCTACGAGCAGTACTTC.

This chain's CDR3 is CASSLVLLAGGIGYEQYF. CDR3 bases: TGTGCCAGCAGCTTAGTGCTTCTTGCGGGAGGGATCGGTTACGAGCAGTACTTC. The rearrangement uses TRBV7-2 and TRBJ2-7; 9 bases are a match to TRBD2. J gave up 4 bases and V 1 base, and 14 bases lay outside the gene matches. The V gene's germline CDR1 is SGHTA and CDR2 FQGNSA. The CDR3 has 18 residues.

This chain connects TRBV30 to TRBJ2-3; 7 bases align to TRBD2. V lost 5 bases to trimming and J lost 2 bases; unmatched junction nucleotides: 10. Germline V lookup: CDR1 GTSNPN, CDR2 SVGIG (reference sequence). There are 15 residues in the CDR3. The CDR3 protein is CAWVPPGGYTDTQYF. CDR3 coding DNA: TGTGCCTGGGTCCCCCCCGGGGGGTACACAGATACGCAGTATTTT.

This clone was counted only a few times. This chain joins TRBV5-1 and TRBJ1-1; D call uncertain. The V and J ends lost 5 bases and 1 base respectively, with 6 bases between them. CDR1 and CDR2 (germline): SGHRS, YFSETQ. The CDR3 is 12 amino acids. The CDR3: CASRLANTEAFF. CDR3 DNA sequence: TGCGCCAGCAGGTTAGCGAACACTGAAGCTTTCTTT. Combining the CDR3 with reference TRBV5-1 and TRBJ1-1 gives the whole variable domain KAGVTQTPRYLIKTRGQQVTLSCSPISGHRSVSWYQQTPGQGLQFLFEYFSETQRNKGNFPGRFSGRQFSNSRSEMNVSTLELGDSALYLCASRLANTEAFFGQGTRLTVV.

In this sample, this clone turned up a few times. V and J are TRBV9 and TRBJ1-1; D is perhaps TRBD1 (5 bases). CDR1 and CDR2 from the germline V gene are SGDLS and YYNGEE. The V and J ends lost 4 bases and 0 bases respectively, with 10 bases between them. The CDR3 has 14 residues. The CDR3 sequence is CASSPRQMNTEAFF. Written as DNA, the CDR3 is TGTGCCAGCAGCCCCCGACAGATGAACACTGAAGCTTTCTTT.

The chain's CDR3 is CATSSFPAGGIFYGYTF. Here the CDR3 DNA reads TGTGCCACCAGCTCTTTCCCCGCAGGGGGTATTTTCTATGGCTACACCTTC. The V and J genes are TRBV15 and TRBJ1-2, with TRBD1 matching over 7 bases. In germline, CDR1 is LNHNV, CDR2 YYDKDF (reference sequence). The CDR3 has 17 residues. V lost 5 bases and J lost 4; bases outside the gene matches: 16.

The CDR3, as DNA: TGTGCCAGCAGCACCCTGGGGGCGGGTCAAGAGACCCAGTACTTC. Protein sequence: CASSTLGAGQETQYF. The gene calls are TRBV21-1 and TRBJ2-5; the tabulated D call, TRBD1, remains unverified against the DNA. TRBV21-1 is noted as a pseudogene. This CDR3 comprises 15 residues.

This clone showed up just a few times. The chain recombines TRBV14 with TRBJ2-7; 8 bases are a match to TRBD2. CDR1 is SGHDN, CDR2 FVKESK, per germline. After removal of 0 bases from V and 4 bases from J, the junction contained 5 bases not matched to a gene. The CDR3 is 15 residues long. The CDR3 loop reads CASSQDRGGLYEQYF. DNA of the CDR3: TGTGCCAGCAGCCAAGATCGCGGGGGGTTATACGAGCAGTACTTC.

In DNA form, the CDR3 reads TGTGCCTGGAGTCGATTTGGTGATCAGCCCCAGCATTTT. Encoded protein: CAWSRFGDQPQHF. The rearrangement uses TRBV30 and TRBJ1-5; D not certain. Trimming left V 2 bases short and J 5 bases short, with 10 bases between. This CDR3 has 13 residues. Per germline, CDR1 GTSNPN and CDR2 SVGIG (reference sequence).

V gene TRBV19 combines with J gene TRBJ2-1; 11 nucleotides align to TRBD1. This CDR3 comprises 13 residues. Germline trimming cut 6 bases from V and 7 bases from J; bases unmatched to any gene: 2. The V gene's germline CDR1 is LNHDA and CDR2 SQIVND (reference sequence). In nucleotides, the CDR3 is TGTGCCAGTAGAGGGACAGGGGGTAATGAGCAGTTCTTC. Protein: CASRGTGGNEQFF.

The V call is TRBV2, the J call TRBJ1-4; D is unresolved. CDR1 is SNHLY and CDR2 is FYNNEI in the germline V gene. The CDR3 runs to 13 residues. The germline V and J ends were trimmed by 7 bases and 8 bases, with 14 bases remaining between them. This CDR3 reads CASIYRATEKLFF. The CDR3 nucleotides read TGTGCCAGCATCTACCGGGCAACAGAAAAACTGTTTTTT.

This clone was detected once. J is TRBJ2-5 and V is TRBV4-3; 12 nucleotides agree with TRBD2. This CDR3 region has 18 residues. Germline CDR1 LGHNA, CDR2 YSLEER. Germline trimming cut 0 bases from V and 5 bases from J; bases unmatched to any gene: 10. CDR3 sequence: CASSQDRGPSGRGETQYF. CDR3 nucleotides: TGCGCCAGCAGCCAAGATCGCGGGCCTAGCGGGAGGGGTGAGACCCAGTACTTC.

The chain is built from TRBV30 and TRBJ2-3; 7 bases align to TRBD2. V lost 3 bases and J lost 3; bases outside the gene matches: 6. CDR1 and CDR2 (germline): GTSNPN, SVGIG (reference sequence). The CDR3 is made up of 14 amino acids. The CDR3 nucleotides are TGTGCCTGGAGGAGCGGGACCAAAACAGATACGCAGTATTTT. Translating it yields CAWRSGTKTDTQYF.

This chain connects TRBV18 to TRBJ2-7; 10 bases line up with TRBD2. The V gene's germline CDR1 is KGHSH and CDR2 LQKENI. J gave up 5 bases and V 6 bases, and 4 bases lay outside the gene matches. The CDR3 consists of 13 residues. The CDR3 nucleotides are TGTGCCAGCTCCAAGCTAGCGGGAGACGAGCAGTACTTC. It is translated as CASSKLAGDEQYF.

This clone occurred once. The chain has TRBV28 and TRBJ1-2; 8 nucleotides match TRBD1. The CDR3 extends over 17 amino acids. The V and J ends lost 6 bases and 3 bases, in that order; junction bases with no gene match: 15. Germline assignment: CDR1 MDHEN and CDR2 SYDVKM. The CDR3 here is CASSRGRRGQLHYGYTF. CDR3 DNA: TGTGCCAGCAGCCGCGGCCGCAGGGGGCAGTTGCACTATGGCTACACCTTC.

The V gene is TRBV18, the J gene TRBJ1-2; the D is unclear. Trimming left V 2 bases short and J 3 bases short, with 7 bases between. The CDR3 sequence is 13 residues long. The germline V gene has CDR1 KGHSH and CDR2 LQKENI. The CDR3 nucleotides read TGTGCCAGCTCACCAAGGCAGGACTATGGCTACACCTTC. This codes for CASSPRQDYGYTF.

This chain uses TRBV2 with TRBJ2-1; 7 nucleotides line up with TRBD2. V shed 4 bases and J 4 bases; nucleotides not matched to a gene: 13. In germline, CDR1 is SNHLY, CDR2 FYNNEI. The CDR3 runs 17 residues. In DNA form, the CDR3 reads TGTGCCAGCAGTGGTACCGGTCCCAGGGAGGGTTACAATGAGCAGTTCTTC. Protein sequence: CASSGTGPREGYNEQFF.

The chain recombines TRBV5-3 with TRBJ2-5, with D uncertain. TRBV5-3 is marked as an open reading frame, function uncertain. CDR3 length: 17 residues. V dropped 1 base and J dropped 1 base, with 17 bases sitting between them. CDR3 protein: CARSLPTRPTFQETQYF. The CDR3 nucleotides are TGTGCCAGAAGCTTGCCAACCAGACCTACCTTCCAAGAGACCCAGTACTTC.

The rearrangement links TRBV7-9 to TRBJ1-1, with D maybe TRBD1 (5 bases). The CDR3 length is 18 residues. Deletions cut 1 base from V and 0 bases from J, with 18 bases between. The germline V gene encodes CDR1 SEHNR and CDR2 FQNEAQ (reference sequence). CDR3 residues: CASSLVWDLRRVNTEAFF. For the CDR3, the DNA is TGTGCCAGCAGCTTAGTCTGGGACCTAAGGAGGGTGAACACTGAAGCTTTCTTT. Variable domain in full (rest from reference TRBV7-9 and TRBJ1-1): DTGVSQNPRHKITKRGQNVTFRCDPISEHNRLYWYRQTLGQGPEFLTYFQNEAQLEKSRLLSDRFSAERPKGSFSTLEIQRTEQGDSAMYLCASSLVWDLRRVNTEAFFGQGTRLTVV.

The chain uses TRBV18 and TRBJ1-1, with a possible D match to TRBD1 (5 bases). The germline V and J ends were trimmed by 5 bases and 2 bases, with 15 bases remaining between them. The CDR3 has 15 residues. Germline CDR1 is KGHSH and CDR2 is LQKENI. CDR3 coding DNA: TGTGCCAGCTCAGCCTCCGGGACGGTCAACACTGAAGCTTTCTTT. This codes for CASSASGTVNTEAFF.

The rearrangement joins TRBV6-1 to TRBJ2-7, with a weak D call TRBD1 (6 bases). With 6 bases removed from V and 3 bases from J, the gap between germline ends came to 12 bases. Germline V lookup: CDR1 MNHNS, CDR2 SASEGT. There are 13 residues in the CDR3. The CDR3 sequence is CASSPTGYYEQYF. CDR3 coding DNA: TGTGCCAGCAGCCCGACAGGCTACTACGAGCAGTACTTC.

The V call is TRBV19, the J call TRBJ2-5, with D perhaps matching TRBD1 or TRBD2 (6 bases each). Trimming left V 4 bases short and J 2 bases short, with 14 bases between. This CDR3 has 15 amino acids. Germline lookup yields CDR1 LNHDA and CDR2 SQIVND (reference sequence). CDR3 protein: CASSTRGGGQETQYF. The CDR3 DNA reads TGTGCCAGTAGTACCAGAGGAGGGGGACAAGAGACCCAGTACTTC.

The gene calls are TRBV6-1 and TRBJ2-6; D possibly corresponds to TRBD2 (5 bases). The germline gives CDR1 MNHNS, CDR2 SASEGT. This CDR3 contains 13 residues. V lost 8 bases, J lost 2 bases, and 7 bases lay in between. CDR3: CASLRAGANVLTF. The CDR3 DNA sequence: TGTGCCAGCCTGAGGGCTGGGGCCAACGTCCTGACTTTC.

This chain uses TRBV7-9 with TRBJ2-1; TRBD2 is a possible D gene (6 bases). V was pared by 0 bases and J by 2 bases, with 8 bases between. Germline lookup yields CDR1 SEHNR and CDR2 FQNEAQ (reference sequence). This CDR3 is built from 15 residues. The CDR3 DNA reads as TGTGCCAGCAGCTTAGCGGGGGGTCCCTACAATGAGCAGTTCTTC. As protein: CASSLAGGPYNEQFF.

The V and J genes are TRBV18 and TRBJ1-1; no clear D gene. From germline, CDR1 is KGHSH and CDR2 LQKENI. The ends were cut back, 2 bases at V and 0 bases at J, with 7 bases in the middle. This CDR3 spans 14 amino acids. The CDR3 nucleotides are TGTGCCAGCTCACCAGGTTCCGTGAACACTGAAGCTTTCTTT. It is translated as CASSPGSVNTEAFF.

There are a few counts of this clone. The chain has TRBV5-5 and TRBJ2-7, with 7 positions matching TRBD2. Germline V CDR1 and CDR2: SGHKS, YYEKEE (reference sequence). This CDR3 is built from 14 residues. The V gene end was trimmed by 1 base and the J gene end by 2 bases; junction bases not matched to a gene: 3. The CDR3 loop reads CASSLPGGTYEQYF. The CDR3 DNA reads TGTGCCAGCAGCTTGCCCGGGGGGACCTACGAGCAGTACTTC.

J is TRBJ1-1 and V is TRBV7-3; no firm D call. Germline values: CDR1 SGHTA, CDR2 FQGTGA. V lost 3 bases and J 1 base, leaving 9 bases between the germline ends. The CDR3 is 14 residues long. CDR3 DNA sequence: TGTGCCAGCAGCTTTGTCGATGGGAACACTGAAGCTTTCTTT. Encoded protein: CASSFVDGNTEAFF.

The chain recombines TRBV19 with TRBJ2-5; D perhaps matches TRBD2 (6 bases). V lost 1 base and J lost 1, with 13 bases in between. The CDR3 totals 16 residues. Germline lookup yields CDR1 LNHDA and CDR2 SQIVND (reference sequence). The CDR3 sequence: CASSIGRGGAQETQYF. CDR3 DNA sequence: TGTGCCAGTAGTATAGGTCGGGGCGGGGCCCAAGAGACCCAGTACTTC.

V and J are TRBV7-2 and TRBJ2-5; 9 bases agree with TRBD1. The CDR3 spans 15 residues. V dropped 5 bases and J dropped 5; count of bases not matched to a gene: 9. The germline gives CDR1 SGHTA, CDR2 FQGNSA. The CDR3 DNA reads as TGTGCCAGCAGCCAGGGGGGACAGGGTCGCGAGACCCAGTACTTC. Residues: CASSQGGQGRETQYF.

The chain has TRBV5-1 and TRBJ1-1, with TRBD1 matching 9 bases. This CDR3 has 15 residues. Germline loops: CDR1 SGHRS, CDR2 YFSETQ. Trimming took 2 bases from V and 5 from J; bases not matched to a gene: 7. The CDR3 is CASSLGTGQETEAFF. DNA of the CDR3: TGCGCCAGCAGCTTAGGGACAGGGCAGGAGACTGAAGCTTTCTTT.